This note documents a single T cell receptor beta chain sequence. Method: immunoSEQ multiplex PCR; TCRdb's copy keeps in-frame clones and lacks some. The sample lists 80,000 to 100,000 clones; 80% to 90% were seen once. This sample is drawn from a study of PD-1 blockade in classical Hodgkin lymphoma. There was relapse after autologous stem cell transplantation in every patient, and there was variation in brentuximab vedotin exposure. The source of this sequence is a human donor with classical Hodgkin lymphoma. The source was peripheral blood mononuclear cells (PBMCs), collected before the second cycle of nivolumab.

The CDR3 DNA follows: TGTGCCAGCAGCCCGCGACTAGTTCACCCGTTCTTC. Amino acids: CASSPRLVHPFF. The V and J genes are TRBV7-2 and TRBJ2-1; D may be TRBD2 (6 bases). This CDR3 has 12 residues. Between the trimmed V and J ends, which lost 5 bases and 15 bases, there was a span of 17 bases. CDR1 is SGHTA and CDR2 is FQGNSA in the germline V gene.